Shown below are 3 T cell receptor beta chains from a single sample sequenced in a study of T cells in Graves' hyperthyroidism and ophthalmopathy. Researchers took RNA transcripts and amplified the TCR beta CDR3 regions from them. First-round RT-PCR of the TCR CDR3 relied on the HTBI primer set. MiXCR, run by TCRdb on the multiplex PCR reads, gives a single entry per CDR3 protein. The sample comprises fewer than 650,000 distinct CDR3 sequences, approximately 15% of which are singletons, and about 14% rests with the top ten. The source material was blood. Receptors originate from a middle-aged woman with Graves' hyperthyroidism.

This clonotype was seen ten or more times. The CDR3 is CSARGTGSRGTDTQYF. The CDR3 region has the DNA TGCAGTGCTAGAGGGACAGGGTCGAGGGGCACAGATACGCAGTATTTT. The gene calls are TRBV20-1 and TRBJ2-3, with 8 nucleotides matching TRBD1. CDR1 is DFQATT, CDR2 SNEGSKA, per germline (reference sequence). The CDR3 sequence is 16 residues long. Losses at the gene ends were 1 base for V and 1 base for J; bases not matched to a gene: 7.

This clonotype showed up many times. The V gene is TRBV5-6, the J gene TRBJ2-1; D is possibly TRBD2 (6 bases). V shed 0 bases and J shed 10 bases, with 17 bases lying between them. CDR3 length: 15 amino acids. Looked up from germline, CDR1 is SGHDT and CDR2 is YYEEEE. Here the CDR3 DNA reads TGTGCCAGCAGCTTGGGAGCGGAGGGGCGAGGCGAGCAGTTCTTC. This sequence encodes CASSLGAEGRGEQFF. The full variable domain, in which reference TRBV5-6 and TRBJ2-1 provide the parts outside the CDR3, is DAGVTQSPTHLIKTRGQQVTLRCSPKSGHDTVSWYQQALGQGPQFIFQYYEEEERQRGNFPDRFSGHQFPNYSSELNVNALLLGDSALYLCASSLGAEGRGEQFFGPGTRLTVL.

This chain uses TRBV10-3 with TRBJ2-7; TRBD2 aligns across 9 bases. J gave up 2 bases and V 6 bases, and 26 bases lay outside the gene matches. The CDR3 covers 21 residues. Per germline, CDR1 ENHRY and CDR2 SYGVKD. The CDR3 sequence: CAIRPRGSSGSAPDLTYEQYF. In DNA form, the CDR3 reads TGTGCCATCAGACCCCGAGGGAGTAGCGGGAGCGCGCCCGACTTAACCTACGAGCAGTACTTC.